This TCR beta chain was found in a study of shared clonotypes between healthy human individuals. Across the whole study: Contributing individuals were two females and a few males aged 18 to 49.

Study findings and constraints: Across several donors, naive CD4 shared around 5.3%, naive CD8 under 4%, memory CD4 roughly 2.5%, memory CD8 approximately 0.4%.

As regards this clone: As yet, its antigen is unknown.

The CDR3 contains 15 residues. The trim removed 7 bases at V and 4 bases at J, leaving 11 bases unmatched. Per the germline V gene, CDR1 is MNHEY and CDR2 is SVGAGI. Methods used by the authors: Because ImmunoSEQ provided only junction sequences with no quality scores, the filtering differed. Clones were sequenced by immunoSEQ multiplex PCR, and TCRdb holds only the in-frame ones, with some missing. That table furnishes V, J and clone size, whereas the DNA furnished D and trimming. The table lists 1 million to 1.3 million clones, approximately 78% of them singletons. Sequencing used memory CD4+ T cells from PBMCs. As for subset: CD45RA-negative fraction. This clonotype was sampled from a man younger than 35 in good health. Some clones in this sample may be carry-over from other donors' samples. The V and J genes are TRBV6-5 and TRBJ1-2; TRBD1 agrees at 8 bases. The CDR3 spells CASTTPTGTGYGYTF. The CDR3 DNA sequence: TGTGCCAGCACCACCCCGACCGGGACAGGCTATGGCTACACCTTC.